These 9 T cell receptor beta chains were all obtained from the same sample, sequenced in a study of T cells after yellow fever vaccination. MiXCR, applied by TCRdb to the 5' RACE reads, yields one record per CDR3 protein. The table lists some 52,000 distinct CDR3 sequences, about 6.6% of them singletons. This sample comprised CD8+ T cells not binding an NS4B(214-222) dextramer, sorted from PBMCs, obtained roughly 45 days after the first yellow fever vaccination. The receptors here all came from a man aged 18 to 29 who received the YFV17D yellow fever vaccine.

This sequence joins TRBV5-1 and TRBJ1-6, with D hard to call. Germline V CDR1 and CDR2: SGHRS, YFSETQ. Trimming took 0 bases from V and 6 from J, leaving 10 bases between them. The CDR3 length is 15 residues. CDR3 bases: TGCGCCAGCAGCTTGGGTCACAAGAGTAATTCACCCCTCCACTTT. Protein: CASSLGHKSNSPLHF.

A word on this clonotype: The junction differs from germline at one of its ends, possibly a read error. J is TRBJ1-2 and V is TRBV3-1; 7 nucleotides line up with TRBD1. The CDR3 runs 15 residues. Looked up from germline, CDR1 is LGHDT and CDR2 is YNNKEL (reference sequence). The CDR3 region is CACSPSLGTAYGYTF. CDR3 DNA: TGTGCCTGCAGCCCAAGCCTCGGGACAGCTTATGGCTACACCTTC.

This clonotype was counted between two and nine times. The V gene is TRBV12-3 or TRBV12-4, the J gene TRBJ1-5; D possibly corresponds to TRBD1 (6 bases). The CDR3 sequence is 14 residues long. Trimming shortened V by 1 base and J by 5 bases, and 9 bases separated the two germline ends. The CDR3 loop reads CASSLGGAYQPQHF. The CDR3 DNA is TGTGCCAGCAGTTTAGGGGGGGCATATCAGCCCCAGCATTTT.

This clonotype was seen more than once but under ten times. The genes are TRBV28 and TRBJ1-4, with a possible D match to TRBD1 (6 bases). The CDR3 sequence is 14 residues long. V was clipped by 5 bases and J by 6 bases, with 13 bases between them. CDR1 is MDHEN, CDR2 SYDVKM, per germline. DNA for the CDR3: TGTGCCAGCAGTAGAGGGGGGGGATATGAAAAACTGTTTTTT. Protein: CASSRGGGYEKLFF. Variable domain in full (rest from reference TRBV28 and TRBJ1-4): DVKVTQSSRYLVKRTGEKVFLECVQDMDHENMFWYRQDPGLGLRLIYFSYDVKMKEKGDIPEGYSVSREKKERFSLILESASTNQTSMYLCASSRGGGYEKLFFGSGTQLSVL.

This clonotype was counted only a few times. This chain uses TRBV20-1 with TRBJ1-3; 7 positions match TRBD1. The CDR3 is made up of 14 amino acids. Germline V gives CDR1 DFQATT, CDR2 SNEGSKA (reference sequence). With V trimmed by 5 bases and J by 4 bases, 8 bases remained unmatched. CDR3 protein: CSAETRGYGNTIYF. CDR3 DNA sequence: TGCAGTGCTGAGACCAGGGGGTACGGAAACACCATATATTTT.

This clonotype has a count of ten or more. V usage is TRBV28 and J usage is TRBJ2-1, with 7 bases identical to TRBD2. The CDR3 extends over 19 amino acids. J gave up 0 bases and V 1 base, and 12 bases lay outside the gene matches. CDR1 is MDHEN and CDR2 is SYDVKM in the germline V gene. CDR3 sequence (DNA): TGTGCCAGCAGTTTATCTTCGGTTGGGGGGGTTAGCTCCTACAATGAGCAGTTCTTC. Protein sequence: CASSLSSVGGVSSYNEQFF. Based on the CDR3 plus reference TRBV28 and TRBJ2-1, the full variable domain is DVKVTQSSRYLVKRTGEKVFLECVQDMDHENMFWYRQDPGLGLRLIYFSYDVKMKEKGDIPEGYSVSREKKERFSLILESASTNQTSMYLCASSLSSVGGVSSYNEQFFGPGTRLTVL.

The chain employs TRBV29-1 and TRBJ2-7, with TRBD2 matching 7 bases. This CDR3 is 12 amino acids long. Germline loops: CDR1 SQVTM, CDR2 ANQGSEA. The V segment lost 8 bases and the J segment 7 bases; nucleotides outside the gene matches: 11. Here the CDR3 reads CSPPRGSREQYV. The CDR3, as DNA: TGCAGCCCGCCGCGGGGGTCGCGTGAGCAGTACGTC.

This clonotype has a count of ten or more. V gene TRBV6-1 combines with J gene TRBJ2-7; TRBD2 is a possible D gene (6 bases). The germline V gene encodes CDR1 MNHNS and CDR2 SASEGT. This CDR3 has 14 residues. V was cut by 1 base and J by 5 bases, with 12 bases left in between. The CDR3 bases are TGTGCCAGCAGTGAAGGGGACGGACTAAACGAGCAGTACTTC. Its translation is CASSEGDGLNEQYF.

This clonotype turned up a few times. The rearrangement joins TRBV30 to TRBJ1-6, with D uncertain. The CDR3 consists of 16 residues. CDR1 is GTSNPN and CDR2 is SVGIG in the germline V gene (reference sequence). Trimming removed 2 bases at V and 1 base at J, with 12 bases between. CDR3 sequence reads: CAWSPRDRSYNSPLHF. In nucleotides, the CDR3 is TGTGCCTGGAGTCCCCGGGATCGGTCCTATAATTCACCCCTCCACTTT.